The 23 T cell receptor beta chains presented below share a single source sample, sequenced in a study of blood T cells in healthy people across ages. The use of a sample-barcoded 5' primer and a J-beta primer mix characterized a second PCR of 7 to 11 cycles. Each CDR3 protein gets one entry after TCRdb re-called the 5' RACE reads with MiXCR. The sample lists 600,000 or so distinct CDR3 sequences, 47% seen once, with about 22% in the top ten. The sequenced material came from blood. The receptors stem from a man aged 80 or over in good health.

This clonotype has a count of ten or more. This chain uses TRBV20-1 with TRBJ2-1, with 9 bases lining up with TRBD2. The germline gives CDR1 DFQATT, CDR2 SNEGSKA (reference sequence). The length of the CDR3 is 14 residues. The V segment lost 5 bases and the J segment 1 base; nucleotides outside the gene matches: 3. In DNA form, the CDR3 reads TGCAGTGCTCGACTAGCGGCTTCCTACAATGAGCAGTTCTTC. Amino acid sequence: CSARLAASYNEQFF.

The V and J genes are TRBV20-1 and TRBJ2-1; TRBD1 aligns across 8 bases. V dropped 0 bases and J dropped 0; count of bases not matched to a gene: 4. Germline CDR1 is DFQATT and CDR2 is SNEGSKA (reference sequence). The CDR3 has 16 residues. CDR3 DNA sequence: TGCAGTGCTAGAGATCTCACAGGGGGCTCCTACAATGAGCAGTTCTTC. The encoded protein is CSARDLTGGSYNEQFF.

For this clonotype: This may stem from a read error, because a much larger clone lies one nucleotide away. The V gene is TRBV7-3, the J gene TRBJ2-1; D gene uncertain. Germline CDR1 reads SGHTA; CDR2 reads FQGTGA. There are 12 residues in the CDR3. The CDR3 DNA is TGTACCAGCAGCTTATCGTCCGGGGAGCAGTTCTTC. It translates to CTSSLSSGEQFF.

The rearrangement uses TRBV10-3 and TRBJ2-5; 9 bases line up with TRBD1. The closer fit of TRBJ2-7 to the DNA end suggests the J call may be wrong. The CDR3 totals 14 residues. CDR1 and CDR2 from the germline V gene are ENHRY and SYGVKD. CDR3 protein: CAISQDRGPYEQYF. The CDR3 bases are TGTGCCATCAGTCAGGACAGGGGCCCCTACGAGCAGTACTTC.

V gene TRBV7-2 combines with J gene TRBJ1-4; 8 bases align to TRBD1. The CDR3 is made up of 15 amino acids. The ends lost 6 bases at V and 3 bases at J; junction bases unmatched: 6. Per the germline V gene, CDR1 is SGHTA and CDR2 is FQGNSA. CDR3 region: CASRFDRGANEKLFF. Here the CDR3 DNA reads TGTGCCAGCAGATTTGACAGGGGAGCTAATGAAAAACTGTTTTTT.

The J gene is TRBJ2-1, the V gene TRBV7-6, with D unclear. Germline CDR1 reads SGHVS; CDR2 reads FNYEAQ. This CDR3 is built from 12 residues. V dropped 4 bases and J dropped 11 bases, with 12 bases sitting between them. CDR3 amino acids: CASSSVENQQFF. In nucleotides, the CDR3 is TGTGCCAGCAGCTCCGTAGAGAACCAGCAGTTCTTC.

The chain has TRBV30 and TRBJ2-7, with 7 bases that match TRBD1. The V gene's germline CDR1 is GTSNPN and CDR2 SVGIG (reference sequence). The CDR3 consists of 13 residues. The V and J ends lost 6 bases and 4 bases, in that order; junction bases with no gene match: 9. The CDR3, as DNA: TGTGCCTGCACGGACAGGTTTGGGTACGAGCAGTACTTC. Protein product: CACTDRFGYEQYF.

Comments on this clonotype: A much larger clone lies a single base off, so this may be a read error. This rearrangement joins TRBV9 to TRBJ2-7; D is unclear. The germline V gene encodes CDR1 SGDLS and CDR2 YYNGEE. The V end lost 5 bases, the J end lost 7 bases, and 13 bases lay between the germline ends. The length of the CDR3 is 12 residues. CDR3 DNA sequence: TGTGCCAGCAGTGCTTTTGGCAATGAGCAGTACTTC. Its translation: CASSAFGNEQYF.

V usage is TRBV18 and J usage is TRBJ2-1, with D possibly TRBD2 on 6 matching bases. V lost 6 bases and J 8 bases, leaving 14 bases between the germline ends. Looked up from germline, CDR1 is KGHSH and CDR2 is LQKENI. The CDR3 consists of 13 residues. This chain's CDR3 is CASSGGRPDEQFF. In DNA, the CDR3 is TGTGCCAGCTCCGGGGGACGGCCTGATGAGCAGTTCTTC.

This clonotype was observed at least ten times. The V gene is TRBV10-3, the J gene TRBJ2-7; maybe TRBD1 (5 bases). The ends were cut back, 0 bases at V and 0 bases at J, with 15 bases in the middle. Germline CDR1 ENHRY, CDR2 SYGVKD. The CDR3 runs 17 residues. The CDR3 DNA sequence: TGTGCCATCAGTGAGTCGCGACAGCCTTCAAGCTCCTACGAGCAGTACTTC. It encodes CAISESRQPSSSYEQYF.

This chain links TRBV29-1 with TRBJ1-2; a possible D gene is TRBD1 (5 bases). This CDR3 has 13 residues. Germline V gives CDR1 SQVTM, CDR2 ANQGSEA. V was clipped by 1 base and J by 3 bases, with 9 bases between them. Here the CDR3 DNA reads TGCAGCGTTGAAGCAGGGATCGACTATGGCTACACCTTC. This encodes CSVEAGIDYGYTF.

About this clonotype: One end of the junction fails to match germline, which may point to a read error. V usage is TRBV6-1 and J usage is TRBJ1-2; no clear D. The CDR3 totals 15 residues. Germline V CDR1 and CDR2: MNHNS, SASEGT. The CDR3 coding sequence is TGTGCCAGCAGTGAAACGGGCAGGAGAAGCTATGACTACACCTTC. Its protein product is CASSETGRRSYDYTF.

This clonotype was seen more than once but under ten times. The chain combines TRBV7-2 with TRBJ1-2, with D maybe TRBD1 (5 bases). CDR1 is SGHTA, CDR2 FQGNSA, per germline. Trimming left V 5 bases short and J 5 bases short, with 18 bases between. The CDR3 runs 15 residues. The CDR3 loop reads CASSQNQGGRYGYTF. In DNA form, the CDR3 reads TGTGCCAGCAGCCAAAATCAGGGAGGTCGGTATGGCTACACCTTC.

This clonotype was recorded at least ten times. The chain links TRBV29-1 to TRBJ2-7; D may be TRBD2 (5 bases). The V end was cut by 4 bases, the J end by 5 bases, with 12 bases between. The CDR3 has 12 amino acids. Per the germline V gene, CDR1 is SQVTM and CDR2 is ANQGSEA. The CDR3 protein is CSVVVGRHEQYF. CDR3 coding DNA: TGCAGCGTTGTTGTGGGGAGACACGAGCAGTACTTC.

This clonotype was seen more than once but under ten times. The chain employs TRBV11-1 and TRBJ2-1; 8 bases are a match to TRBD1. Germline CDR1 and CDR2: SGHAT and FQDESV (reference sequence). The CDR3 length is 15 residues. The V segment lost 5 bases and the J segment 9 bases; nucleotides outside the gene matches: 12. The CDR3 spells CASSPPGTGQGEQFF. In DNA form, the CDR3 reads TGTGCCAGCAGCCCTCCCGGGACAGGTCAGGGTGAGCAGTTCTTC.

This clonotype was counted only a few times. This chain joins TRBV28 and TRBJ2-1; TRBD1 agrees at 9 bases. Per germline, CDR1 MDHEN and CDR2 SYDVKM. The length of the CDR3 is 15 residues. Germline trimming cut 6 bases from V and 6 bases from J; bases unmatched to any gene: 9. This CDR3 reads CASSRGTGPSNEQFF. The CDR3 DNA sequence: TGTGCCAGCAGCCGAGGGACAGGGCCATCCAATGAGCAGTTCTTC.

This clonotype was found a few times. The genes are TRBV30 and TRBJ1-6; D may be TRBD1 (6 bases). This CDR3 is built from 13 residues. Germline V gene data show CDR1 as GTSNPN and CDR2 as SVGIG (reference sequence). V was shortened by 2 bases and J by 8 bases, with 10 bases between the two germline ends. The CDR3 DNA follows: TGTGCCTGGAGTACAGGGTACTATTCACCCCTCCACTTT. Protein product: CAWSTGYYSPLHF.

The genes are TRBV6-4 and TRBJ2-1; TRBD2 is a possible D gene (5 bases). The germline gives CDR1 MRHNA, CDR2 SNTAGT. The CDR3 covers 15 residues. Trimming took 6 bases from V and 5 from J, leaving 17 bases between them. The CDR3: CASSDGSSRNNEQFF. For the CDR3, the DNA is TGTGCCAGCAGCGACGGGTCTAGCAGGAACAATGAGCAGTTCTTC.

This clonotype came up a few times. J is TRBJ2-5 and V is TRBV7-2; 7 nucleotides agree with TRBD2. The junction had 8 bases not matched to a gene; V was cut back by 3 bases and J by 4 bases. The CDR3 spans 15 residues. Looked up from germline, CDR1 is SGHTA and CDR2 is FQGNSA. The CDR3 nucleotides read TGTGCCAGCAGCTTCCTGGGCGGGAGTGGAGAGACCCAGTACTTC. Protein sequence: CASSFLGGSGETQYF. The variable domain in full, completed from reference TRBV7-2 and TRBJ2-5, reads GAGVSQSPSNKVTEKGKDVELRCDPISGHTALYWYRQSLGQGLEFLIYFQGNSAPDKSGLPSDRFSAERTGGSVSTLTIQRTQQEDSAVYLCASSFLGGSGETQYFGPGTRLLVL.

The rearrangement links TRBV6-1 to TRBJ1-1; D unclear. The germline V gene has CDR1 MNHNS and CDR2 SASEGT. The CDR3 covers 15 residues. V was clipped by 5 bases and J by 5 bases, with 18 bases between them. CDR3 bases: TGTGCCAGCAGTCATTTCCTTTCCTCGGGGACTGAAGCTTTCTTT. Residues: CASSHFLSSGTEAFF.

This clonotype has at least ten counts. In DNA form, the CDR3 reads TGTGCCAGCAGCTTCCCAGGTAGCTATGGCTACACCTTC. Translating gives CASSFPGSYGYTF. This sequence joins TRBV7-9 and TRBJ1-2; D gene uncertain. Per the germline V gene, CDR1 is SEHNR and CDR2 is FQNEAQ (reference sequence). Trimming removed 3 bases at V and 4 bases at J, with 9 bases between. The CDR3 length is 13 residues.

This clonotype was counted between two and nine times. The J gene is TRBJ1-2, the V gene TRBV9; D unresolved. The length of the CDR3 is 13 residues. The V end was cut by 2 bases, the J end by 5 bases, with 10 bases between. Germline V gene lookup returns CDR1 SGDLS and CDR2 YYNGEE. The CDR3 is CASSVGGPYGYTF. DNA of the CDR3: TGTGCCAGCAGCGTTGGAGGACCTTATGGCTACACCTTC.

V gene TRBV10-3 combines with J gene TRBJ2-5, with TRBD1 matching 12 bases. The CDR3 runs to 14 residues. Germline CDR1 reads ENHRY; CDR2 reads SYGVKD. The J segment lost 5 bases and the V segment lost 6 bases, leaving 4 bases of the junction unmatched. CDR3 nucleotides: TGTGCCATCAGGGCGGGACAGGGGGCTGAGACCCAGTACTTC. It is translated as CAIRAGQGAETQYF.